This passage covers 28 T cell receptor beta chains from one sample sequenced in a study of T cell responses to AZD1222 COVID-19 vaccine. Method: immunoSEQ multiplex PCR; TCRdb's copy keeps in-frame clones and lacks some. This table has about 140,000 clones, 70% to 90% appearing once. The sequences come from peripheral blood, collected on day 0 of AZD1222 vaccination. The receptors shown here come from an adult in good health.

CDR3 in DNA: TGTGCCAGCAGCAAAGAAGCGGTCTCCTACGAGCAGTACTTC. Translation gives CASSKEAVSYEQYF. The chain joins TRBV21-1 to TRBJ2-7; TRBD2 is the table's D call, not checked against the DNA. TRBV21-1 is tagged as a pseudogene. The CDR3 runs to 14 residues.

The table lists this clone with a count of one. The chain joins TRBV15 to TRBJ2-7; 7 bases fit TRBD1. The CDR3 consists of 15 residues. After removal of 8 bases from V and 6 bases from J, the junction contained 16 bases not matched to a gene. CDR1 is LNHNV, CDR2 YYDKDF, per germline (reference sequence). The CDR3 sequence is CATSTITGAWSEQYF. CDR3 sequence (DNA): TGTGCCACCTCCACAATTACAGGGGCTTGGAGCGAGCAGTACTTC.

The chain is built from TRBV19 and TRBJ1-2, with 12 positions matching TRBD1. The V and J ends lost 4 bases and 7 bases, in that order; junction bases with no gene match: 13. There are 17 residues in the CDR3. Germline CDR1 and CDR2: LNHDA and SQIVND (reference sequence). For the CDR3, the DNA is TGTGCCAGTAGTACCGTAGTATCCGGGACAGGGGGCAGTGGCTACACCTTC. It specifies CASSTVVSGTGGSGYTF.

This chain connects TRBV10-3 to TRBJ1-1; perhaps TRBD1 as D (6 bases). This CDR3 comprises 13 residues. Per germline, CDR1 ENHRY and CDR2 SYGVKD. Trimming removed 9 bases at V and 4 bases at J, with 15 bases between. As DNA, the CDR3 is TGTGCCATTACAGGGAATGAGGGCACTGAAGCTTTCTTT. It translates to CAITGNEGTEAFF.

The chain links TRBV6-6 to TRBJ1-5, with D maybe TRBD1 (5 bases). The CDR3 has 12 residues. Trimming took 7 bases from V and 4 from J, leaving 8 bases between them. Germline lookup yields CDR1 MNHNY and CDR2 SVGAGI (reference sequence). CDR3 loop: CASKEGNQPQHF. The CDR3, as DNA: TGTGCCAGCAAGGAGGGGAATCAGCCCCAGCATTTT.

The chain carries TRBV5-1 and TRBJ2-5; possibly TRBD1 for D (9 bases). CDR3 length: 14 amino acids. The germline V gene encodes CDR1 SGHRS and CDR2 YFSETQ. V gave up 2 bases and J gave up 5 bases, with 13 bases separating them. CDR3: CASSFSGTGETQYF. CDR3 nucleotides: TGCGCCAGCAGCTTTAGCGGGACAGGGGAGACCCAGTACTTC.

The chain joins TRBV28 to TRBJ2-3, with 10 bases fitting TRBD2. Losses at the gene ends were 5 bases for V and 5 bases for J; bases not matched to a gene: 13. Germline-derived CDR1 and CDR2 are MDHEN and SYDVKM. The CDR3 runs 17 residues. DNA of the CDR3: TGTGCCAGCAGTCCCCGTACCCTAGCGGGAGTCAAAGATACGCAGTATTTT. The encoded protein is CASSPRTLAGVKDTQYF.

A single count supports this clone. Other DNA sequences within the sample encode an identical CDR3. The chain joins TRBV5-1 to TRBJ1-5; no reliable D call. CDR1 is SGHRS and CDR2 is YFSETQ in the germline V gene. The V end lost 0 bases, the J end lost 3 bases, and 10 bases lay between the germline ends. There are 15 residues in the CDR3. The CDR3 DNA sequence: TGCGCCAGCAGCTTGGACGCAGGCCTCAATCAGCCCCAGCATTTT. Residues: CASSLDAGLNQPQHF.

V gene TRBV14 combines with J gene TRBJ2-3; the match to TRBD1 covers 8 bases. V trimming: 4 bases; J trimming: 4 bases; junction bases outside the gene matches: 10. This CDR3 has 16 amino acids. CDR1 is SGHDN and CDR2 is FVKESK in the germline V gene. The CDR3 is CASSPPYGQGSDTQYF. CDR3 coding DNA: TGTGCCAGCAGCCCCCCCTATGGACAGGGCTCAGATACGCAGTATTTT.

This chain joins TRBV7-8 and TRBJ2-2; D is uncertain. The germline CDR1 and CDR2 sequences are SGHVS and FQNEAQ. This CDR3 has 15 amino acids. V gave up 0 bases and J gave up 5 bases, with 10 bases separating them. The CDR3 here is CASSLALRRTGELFF. The CDR3 nucleotides are TGTGCCAGCAGCTTAGCACTCCGGCGAACCGGGGAGCTGTTTTTT.

J is TRBJ1-1 and V is TRBV28; D is uncertain. Germline-derived CDR1 and CDR2 are MDHEN and SYDVKM. The CDR3 length is 13 residues. V lost 5 bases to trimming and J lost 0 bases, with 7 bases between them. CDR3 loop: CASSPPMNTEAFF. CDR3 DNA: TGTGCCAGCAGTCCACCGATGAACACTGAAGCTTTCTTT.

The chain couples TRBV27 to TRBJ2-7; D is undetermined. Trimming stripped 1 base from V and 0 bases from J, with 10 bases between. The CDR3 extends over 15 amino acids. Looked up from germline, CDR1 is MNHEY and CDR2 is SMNVEV (reference sequence). Written as DNA, the CDR3 is TGTGCCAGCAGTTTATGGGGTCCGATCTCCTACGAGCAGTACTTC. It specifies CASSLWGPISYEQYF.

This rearrangement joins TRBV11-2 to TRBJ2-3, with 9 bases identical to TRBD2. The CDR3 is made up of 16 amino acids. J lost 6 bases, V lost 1 base, and 8 bases had no gene match. Germline loops: CDR1 SGHAT, CDR2 FQNNGV. The CDR3 loop is CASSLVPSGKSDTQYF. The DNA of the CDR3 is TGTGCCAGCAGCTTAGTTCCTAGCGGGAAATCGGATACGCAGTATTTT.

V usage is TRBV5-1 and J usage is TRBJ1-4; no firm D call. Between the trimmed V and J ends, which lost 4 bases and 0 bases, there was a span of 10 bases. The germline V gene encodes CDR1 SGHRS and CDR2 YFSETQ. This CDR3 region has 15 residues. The CDR3: CASSAYISTNEKLFF. The CDR3 DNA reads as TGCGCCAGCAGCGCGTACATCTCAACTAATGAAAAACTGTTTTTT.

The chain links TRBV28 to TRBJ1-1; tentatively, D is TRBD1 (6 bases). The V gene lost 2 bases and the J gene lost 1 base, with 8 bases spanning the gap. The V gene's germline CDR1 is MDHEN and CDR2 SYDVKM. CDR3 size: 14 residues. CDR3 sequence (DNA): TGTGCCAGCAGTTTACTGGGGGCGAACACTGAAGCTTTCTTT. It is translated as CASSLLGANTEAFF.

The rearrangement uses TRBV28 and TRBJ2-7; D ambiguous. Trimming stripped 3 bases from V and 6 bases from J, with 9 bases between. The germline V gene has CDR1 MDHEN and CDR2 SYDVKM. The CDR3 runs to 12 residues. This chain's CDR3 is CASSFDSREQYF. The DNA of the CDR3 is TGTGCCAGCAGTTTTGATTCCCGCGAGCAGTACTTC. The whole variable domain, filled in from reference TRBV28 and TRBJ2-7, reads DVKVTQSSRYLVKRTGEKVFLECVQDMDHENMFWYRQDPGLGLRLIYFSYDVKMKEKGDIPEGYSVSREKKERFSLILESASTNQTSMYLCASSFDSREQYFGPGTRLTVT.

The CDR3 loop is CAWSVSGGSYEQYF. CDR3 nucleotide sequence: TGTGCCTGGAGTGTATCGGGCGGCTCCTACGAGCAGTACTTC. The chain couples TRBV30 to TRBJ2-7; D is uncertain. The CDR3 consists of 14 residues. Germline V CDR1 and CDR2: GTSNPN, SVGIG (reference sequence). The V and J ends lost 0 bases and 0 bases respectively, with 9 bases between them.

This sequence joins TRBV3-1 (or the pseudogene TRBV3-2) and TRBJ1-2, with D possibly TRBD1 on 6 matching bases. The CDR3 is made up of 14 amino acids. Germline V gene lookup returns CDR1 LGHDT and CDR2 YNNKEL (reference sequence). The germline V and J ends were trimmed by 2 bases and 8 bases, with 15 bases remaining between them. DNA for the CDR3: TGTGCCAGCAGCCAATTAGCAGGGGCTAAGGGCTACACCTTC. Its protein is CASSQLAGAKGYTF.

This sequence joins TRBV6-4 and TRBJ1-1; 8 bases are a match to TRBD1. Germline V CDR1 and CDR2: MRHNA, SNTAGT. Trimming took 6 bases from V and 5 from J; bases not matched to a gene: 8. This CDR3 has 14 amino acids. CDR3 nucleotide sequence: TGTGCCAGCAGCTCGACAGGGGAAGGGACTGAAGCTTTCTTT. This encodes CASSSTGEGTEAFF.

V gene TRBV28 combines with J gene TRBJ1-6; tentative D call: TRBD1 (5 bases). The ends were cut back, 3 bases at V and 7 bases at J, with 7 bases in the middle. Germline V gene data show CDR1 as MDHEN and CDR2 as SYDVKM. There are 13 residues in the CDR3. CDR3 region: CASSFSGNSPLHF. The CDR3 coding sequence is TGTGCCAGCAGTTTCTCAGGGAATTCACCCCTCCACTTT.

This clone was observed a handful of times. The chain couples TRBV15 to TRBJ1-6; tentatively, D is TRBD1 (5 bases). CDR1 is LNHNV, CDR2 YYDKDF, per germline (reference sequence). Trimming removed 1 base from V and 7 bases from J, with 11 bases in between. This CDR3 region has 15 residues. DNA for the CDR3: TGTGCCACCAGCAGAGCTCAGGGTGGAAATTCACCCCTCCACTTT. Translating gives CATSRAQGGNSPLHF. Based on the CDR3 plus reference TRBV15 and TRBJ1-6, the full variable domain is DAMVIQNPRYQVTQFGKPVTLSCSQTLNHNVMYWYQQKSSQAPKLLFHYYDKDFNNEADTPDNFQSRRPNTSFCFLDIRSPGLGDTAMYLCATSRAQGGNSPLHFGNGTRLTVT.

The chain links TRBV19 to TRBJ2-1, with D tentatively TRBD1 or TRBD2 (5 bases each). Trimming removed 9 bases from V and 16 bases from J, with 19 bases in between. The CDR3 is 11 residues long. The V gene's germline CDR1 is LNHDA and CDR2 SQIVND (reference sequence). The CDR3 loop is CASPSGTGKFF. The CDR3 coding sequence is TGTGCCAGCCCCTCGGGGACGGGGAAATTCTTC.

The J gene is TRBJ1-6, the V gene TRBV2; no definite D call. Trimming pared 7 bases from V and 5 bases from J, leaving 9 bases between. The CDR3 contains 13 residues. In germline, CDR1 is SNHLY, CDR2 FYNNEI. The CDR3 spells CASKASHNSPLHF. The DNA of the CDR3 is TGTGCCAGCAAGGCCAGTCATAATTCACCCCTCCACTTT.

CDR3 residues: CSALAGGTQYF. In DNA form, the CDR3 reads TGCAGTGCGTTAGCGGGGGGAACCCAGTACTTC. The chain links TRBV20-1 to TRBJ2-5; 10 bases fit TRBD2. V lost 6 bases, J lost 8 bases, and 3 bases stayed unmatched. CDR3 length: 11 residues. Per germline, CDR1 DFQATT and CDR2 SNEGSKA (reference sequence).

The V gene is TRBV15, the J gene TRBJ1-4, with 9 bases lining up with TRBD1. Germline V lookup: CDR1 LNHNV, CDR2 YYDKDF (reference sequence). Trimming removed 8 bases from V and 8 bases from J; junction bases left unmatched: 6. The CDR3 covers 13 residues. As DNA, the CDR3 is TGTGCCACCGGAAGGGACAGGGAGGAAAAACTGTTTTTT. It specifies CATGRDREEKLFF.

A single count supports this clone. The chain links TRBV7-9 to TRBJ1-6; D uncertain. The CDR3 has 14 amino acids. V dropped 2 bases and J dropped 7 bases, with 9 bases sitting between them. CDR1 is SEHNR, CDR2 FQNEAQ, per germline (reference sequence). The CDR3 nucleotides are TGTGCCAGCAGCTTATACGGTGGGAATTCACCCCTCCACTTT. The encoded protein is CASSLYGGNSPLHF.

V usage is TRBV3-1 (or the pseudogene TRBV3-2) and J usage is TRBJ2-1; perhaps TRBD1 as D (5 bases). Germline-derived CDR1 and CDR2 are LGHDT and YNNKEL (reference sequence). V shed 0 bases and J shed 4 bases, with 16 bases lying between them. CDR3 length: 17 residues. In DNA form, the CDR3 reads TGTGCCAGCAGCCAAGAACTCCCTCAGGGTTCGTACAATGAGCAGTTCTTC. The encoded protein is CASSQELPQGSYNEQFF.

The chain is built from TRBV28 and TRBJ1-5; 7 positions match TRBD1. The CDR3 is 16 residues long. Germline V lookup: CDR1 MDHEN, CDR2 SYDVKM. After removal of 3 bases from V and 4 bases from J, the junction contained 9 bases not matched to a gene. The CDR3 sequence: CASSFRGGAGNQPQHF. CDR3 nucleotides: TGTGCCAGCAGTTTCAGGGGGGGAGCGGGAAATCAGCCCCAGCATTTT. The whole variable domain, filled in from reference TRBV28 and TRBJ1-5, reads DVKVTQSSRYLVKRTGEKVFLECVQDMDHENMFWYRQDPGLGLRLIYFSYDVKMKEKGDIPEGYSVSREKKERFSLILESASTNQTSMYLCASSFRGGAGNQPQHFGDGTRLSIL.